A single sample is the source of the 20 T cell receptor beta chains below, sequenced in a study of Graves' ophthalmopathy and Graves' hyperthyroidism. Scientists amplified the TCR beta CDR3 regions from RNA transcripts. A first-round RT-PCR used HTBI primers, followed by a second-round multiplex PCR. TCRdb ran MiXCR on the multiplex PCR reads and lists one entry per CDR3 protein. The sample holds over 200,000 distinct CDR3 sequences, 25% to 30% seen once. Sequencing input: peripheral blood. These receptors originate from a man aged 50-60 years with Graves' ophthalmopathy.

The CDR3 DNA reads TGTGCCACCAGTGATTGGCCAGGGCCGAGCACAGATACGCAGTATTTT. Protein sequence: CATSDWPGPSTDTQYF. The chain employs TRBV24-1 and TRBJ2-3, with D possibly being TRBD1 (5 bases). Trimming took 2 bases from V and 0 from J, leaving 11 bases between them. In germline, CDR1 is KGHDR, CDR2 SFDVKD. The CDR3 contains 16 residues.

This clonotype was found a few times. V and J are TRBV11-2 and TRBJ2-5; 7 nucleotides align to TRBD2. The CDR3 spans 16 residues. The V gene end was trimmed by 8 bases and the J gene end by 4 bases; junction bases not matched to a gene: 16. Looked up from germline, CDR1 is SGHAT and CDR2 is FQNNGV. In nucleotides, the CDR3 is TGTGCCAGCTCTTCTAGGGCGGGAGCGGGGCCAGAGACCCAGTACTTC. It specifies CASSSRAGAGPETQYF.

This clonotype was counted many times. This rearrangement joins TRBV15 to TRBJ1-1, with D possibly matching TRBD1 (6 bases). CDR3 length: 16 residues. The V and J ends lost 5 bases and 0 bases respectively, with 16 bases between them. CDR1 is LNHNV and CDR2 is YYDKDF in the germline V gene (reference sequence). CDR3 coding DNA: TGTGCCACCAGCGGCCGACCGGGACACATGAACACTGAAGCTTTCTTT. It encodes CATSGRPGHMNTEAFF.

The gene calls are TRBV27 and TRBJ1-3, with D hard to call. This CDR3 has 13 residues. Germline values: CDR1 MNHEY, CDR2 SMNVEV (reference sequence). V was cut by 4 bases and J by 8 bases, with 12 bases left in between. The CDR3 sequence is CASSSSNEDTIYF. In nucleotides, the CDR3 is TGTGCCAGCAGTTCATCGAACGAGGACACCATATATTTT.

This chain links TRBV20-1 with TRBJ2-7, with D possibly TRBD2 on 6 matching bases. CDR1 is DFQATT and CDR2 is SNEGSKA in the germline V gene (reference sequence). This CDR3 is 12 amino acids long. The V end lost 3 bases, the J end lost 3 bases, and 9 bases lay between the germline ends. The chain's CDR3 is CSARSGDYEQYF. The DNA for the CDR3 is TGCAGTGCTAGGTCGGGAGACTACGAGCAGTACTTC.

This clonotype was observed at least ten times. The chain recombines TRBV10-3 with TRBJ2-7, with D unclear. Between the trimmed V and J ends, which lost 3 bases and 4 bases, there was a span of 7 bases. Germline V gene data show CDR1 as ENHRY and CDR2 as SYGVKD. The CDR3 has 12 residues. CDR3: CAISDIRYEQYF. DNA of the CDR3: TGTGCCATCAGTGACATCAGGTACGAGCAGTACTTC.

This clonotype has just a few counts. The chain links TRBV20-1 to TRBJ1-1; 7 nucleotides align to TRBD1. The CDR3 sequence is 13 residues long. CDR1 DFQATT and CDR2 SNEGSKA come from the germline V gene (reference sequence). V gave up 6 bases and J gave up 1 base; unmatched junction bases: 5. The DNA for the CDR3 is TGCAGTGCCGAGACAGGGACGAACACTGAAGCTTTCTTT. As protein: CSAETGTNTEAFF.

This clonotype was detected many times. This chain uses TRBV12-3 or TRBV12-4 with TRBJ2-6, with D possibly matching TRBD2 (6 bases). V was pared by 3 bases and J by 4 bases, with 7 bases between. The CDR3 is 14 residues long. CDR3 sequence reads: CASSLEGGANVLTF. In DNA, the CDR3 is TGTGCCAGCAGTTTGGAGGGCGGGGCCAACGTCCTGACTTTC.

The CDR3 nucleotides read TGTGCCAGCAGTGGAGAAGGGATCAGCAATCAGCCCCAGCATTTT. Translated: CASSGEGISNQPQHF. The V and J genes are TRBV2 and TRBJ1-5; D unclear. V lost 4 bases and J lost 1, with 11 bases in between. The CDR3 has 15 amino acids. Germline loops: CDR1 SNHLY, CDR2 FYNNEI. The full variable domain, in which reference TRBV2 and TRBJ1-5 provide the parts outside the CDR3, is EPEVTQTPSHQVTQMGQEVILRCVPISNHLYFYWYRQILGQKVEFLVSFYNNEISEKSEIFDDQFSVERPDGSNFTLKIRSTKLEDSAMYFCASSGEGISNQPQHFGDGTRLSIL.

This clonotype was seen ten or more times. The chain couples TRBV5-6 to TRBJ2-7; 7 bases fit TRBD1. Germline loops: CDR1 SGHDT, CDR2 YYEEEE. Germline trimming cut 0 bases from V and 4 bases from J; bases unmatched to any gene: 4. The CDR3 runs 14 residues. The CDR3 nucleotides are TGTGCCAGCAGCTTGGAAGGGGGCAGGTACGAGCAGTACTTC. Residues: CASSLEGGRYEQYF.

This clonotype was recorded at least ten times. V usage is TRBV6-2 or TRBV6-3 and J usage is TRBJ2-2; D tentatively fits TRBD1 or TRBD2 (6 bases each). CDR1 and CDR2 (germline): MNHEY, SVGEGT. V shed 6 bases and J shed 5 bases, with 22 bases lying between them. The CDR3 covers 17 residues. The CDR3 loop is CASRDGQTRTGTGELFF. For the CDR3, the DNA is TGTGCCAGCAGGGATGGACAGACTAGGACGGGTACCGGGGAGCTGTTTTTT.

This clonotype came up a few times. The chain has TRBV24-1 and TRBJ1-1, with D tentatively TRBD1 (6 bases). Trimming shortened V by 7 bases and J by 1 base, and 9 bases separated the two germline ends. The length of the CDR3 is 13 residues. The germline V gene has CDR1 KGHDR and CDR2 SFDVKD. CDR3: CATRRTANTEAFF. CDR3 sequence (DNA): TGTGCCACCAGGAGGACAGCGAACACTGAAGCTTTCTTT.

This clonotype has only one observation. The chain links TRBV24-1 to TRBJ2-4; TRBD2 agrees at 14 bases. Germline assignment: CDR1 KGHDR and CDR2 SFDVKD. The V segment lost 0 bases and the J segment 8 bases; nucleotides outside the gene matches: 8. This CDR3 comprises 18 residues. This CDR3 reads CATSDLTGLAGGCDIQYF. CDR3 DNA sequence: TGTGCCACCAGTGATTTGACCGGACTAGCGGGAGGTTGTGACATTCAGTACTTC.

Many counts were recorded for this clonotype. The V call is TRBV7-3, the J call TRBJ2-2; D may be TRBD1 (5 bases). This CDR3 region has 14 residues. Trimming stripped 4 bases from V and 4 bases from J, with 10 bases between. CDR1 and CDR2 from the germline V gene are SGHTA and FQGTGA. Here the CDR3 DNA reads TGTGCCAGCAGCTCCAGGGATGTCACCGGGGAGCTGTTTTTT. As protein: CASSSRDVTGELFF.

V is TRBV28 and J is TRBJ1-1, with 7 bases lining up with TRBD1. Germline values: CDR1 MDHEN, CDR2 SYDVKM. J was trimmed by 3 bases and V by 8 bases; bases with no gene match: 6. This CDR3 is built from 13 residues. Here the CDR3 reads CASEQGLDTEAFF. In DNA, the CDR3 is TGTGCCAGCGAACAGGGGTTGGACACTGAAGCTTTCTTT.

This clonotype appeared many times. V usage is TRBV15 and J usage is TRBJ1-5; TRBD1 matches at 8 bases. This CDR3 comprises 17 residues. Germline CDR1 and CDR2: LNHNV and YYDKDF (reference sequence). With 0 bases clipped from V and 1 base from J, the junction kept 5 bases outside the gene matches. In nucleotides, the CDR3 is TGTGCCACCAGCAGAGATCGCGGACAGGGCAGCAATCAGCCCCAGCATTTT. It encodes CATSRDRGQGSNQPQHF.

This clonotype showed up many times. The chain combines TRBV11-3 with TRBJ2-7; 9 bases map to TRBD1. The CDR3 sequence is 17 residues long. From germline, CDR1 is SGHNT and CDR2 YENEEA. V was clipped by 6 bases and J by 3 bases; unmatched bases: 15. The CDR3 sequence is CASSTEGQGKRDYEQYF. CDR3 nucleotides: TGTGCCAGCAGTACCGAGGGACAGGGAAAAAGGGACTACGAGCAGTACTTC.

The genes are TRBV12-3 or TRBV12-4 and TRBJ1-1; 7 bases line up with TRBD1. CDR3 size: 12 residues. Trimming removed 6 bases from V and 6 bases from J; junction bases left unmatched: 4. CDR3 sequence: CASRGQSPEAFF. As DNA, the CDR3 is TGTGCCAGCAGGGGACAGAGTCCTGAAGCTTTCTTT.

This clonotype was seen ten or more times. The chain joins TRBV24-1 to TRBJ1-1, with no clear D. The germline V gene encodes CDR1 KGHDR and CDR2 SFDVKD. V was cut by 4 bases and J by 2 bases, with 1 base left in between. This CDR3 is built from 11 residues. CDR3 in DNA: TGTGCCACCAGTGACAACACTGAAGCTTTCTTT. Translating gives CATSDNTEAFF.

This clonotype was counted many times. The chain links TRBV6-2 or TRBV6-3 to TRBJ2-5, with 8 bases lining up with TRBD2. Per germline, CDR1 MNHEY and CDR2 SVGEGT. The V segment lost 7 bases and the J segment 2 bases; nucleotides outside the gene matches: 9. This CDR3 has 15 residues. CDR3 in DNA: TGTGCCAGCAAGCATAGCGGGATGGAACAAGAGACCCAGTACTTC. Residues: CASKHSGMEQETQYF.